The clone carrying this T cell receptor beta chain was seen only a few times. The source of the sample is a study of early T cells in non-severe SARS-CoV-2 infection. Study summary: With bulk RNA from unsorted whole blood as input, sequencing yielded unpaired chains.

Trimming took 4 bases from V and 0 from J, leaving 10 bases between them. This CDR3 is built from 16 residues. Germline CDR1 and CDR2: MGHRA and YSYEKL. The library protocol tagged individual cDNA molecules with unique molecular identifiers. TCRdb re-called the 5' RACE reads through MiXCR, storing one row per CDR3 protein. The data show more than 70,000 distinct CDR3 sequences, 9% to 15% seen once. This sequence was found in an adult who was a healthcare worker with PCR-confirmed SARS-CoV-2 infection or an uninfected control (not recorded which). This chain joins TRBV4-1 and TRBJ2-6, with D possibly TRBD1 on 6 matching bases. The sequenced sample was whole blood. The CDR3 loop is CASSLQGSSGANVLTF. Here the CDR3 DNA reads TGCGCCAGCAGCCTGCAGGGGAGCTCTGGGGCCAACGTCCTGACTTTC.